This TCR beta chain was sequenced during a study of technical replicates of blood from a handful of donors. Germline V lookup: CDR1 SEHNR, CDR2 FQNEAQ (reference sequence). CDR3 length equals 15 residues. Losses at the gene ends were 2 bases for V and 6 bases for J; bases not matched to a gene: 6. Profiling relied on immunoSEQ multiplex PCR, and the TCRdb table lists in-frame clones only, not all of them. This sample carries some 93,000 clones, 95% of them seen once, and the ten largest clones take about 0.26%. This receptor was obtained from a human donor in good health. The chain couples TRBV7-9 to TRBJ1-2; TRBD1 matches at 10 bases. The sequencing sample was made of T cells isolated from PBMCs. The CDR3 nucleotides read TGTGCCAGCAGCTTATTCAGGGACAGGGGCGATGGCTACACCTTC. Residues: CASSLFRDRGDGYTF.